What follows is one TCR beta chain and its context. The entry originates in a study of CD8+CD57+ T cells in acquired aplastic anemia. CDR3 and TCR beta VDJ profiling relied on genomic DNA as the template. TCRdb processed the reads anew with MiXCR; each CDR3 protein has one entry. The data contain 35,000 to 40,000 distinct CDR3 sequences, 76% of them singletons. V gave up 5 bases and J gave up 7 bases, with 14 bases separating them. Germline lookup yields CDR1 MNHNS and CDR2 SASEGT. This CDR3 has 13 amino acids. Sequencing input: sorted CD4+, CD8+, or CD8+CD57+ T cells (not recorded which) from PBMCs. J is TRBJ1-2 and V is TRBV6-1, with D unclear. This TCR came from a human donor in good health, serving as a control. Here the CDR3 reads CASSLSMASGYTF. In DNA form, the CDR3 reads TGTGCCAGCAGTCTGAGCATGGCCTCTGGCTACACCTTC.